This T cell receptor (beta chain) was observed in a study of blood T cell repertoires in COVID-19. For the study at large: The United States, Italy and Spain provided the acute and convalescent COVID-19 samples. T cells, B-cell-depleted T cells, or PBMCs provided the cDNA or gDNA that served as material.

The authors' processing: Cell counts per sample came from amplifying reference gene primers. Measured with immunoSEQ multiplex PCR; TCRdb has only the in-frame clones, and not every one. V, J and clone size derive from that table, while D and trimming were established from the DNA sequence. The sample records more than 20,000 clones, 90% being singletons. Sequenced sample: peripheral blood. This clonotype was obtained from a man in his 70s with acute or convalescent COVID-19.

CDR3 nucleotides: TGTGCCAGCAGCTTAGCCAAACTTGGACTACCCGGGGAGCTGTTTTTT. This translates into CASSLAKLGLPGELFF. The chain recombines TRBV7-6 with TRBJ2-2; tentative D call: TRBD2 (6 bases). CDR1 is SGHVS and CDR2 is FNYEAQ in the germline V gene. Between the trimmed V and J ends, which lost 0 bases and 6 bases, there was a span of 14 bases. The CDR3 runs to 16 residues.